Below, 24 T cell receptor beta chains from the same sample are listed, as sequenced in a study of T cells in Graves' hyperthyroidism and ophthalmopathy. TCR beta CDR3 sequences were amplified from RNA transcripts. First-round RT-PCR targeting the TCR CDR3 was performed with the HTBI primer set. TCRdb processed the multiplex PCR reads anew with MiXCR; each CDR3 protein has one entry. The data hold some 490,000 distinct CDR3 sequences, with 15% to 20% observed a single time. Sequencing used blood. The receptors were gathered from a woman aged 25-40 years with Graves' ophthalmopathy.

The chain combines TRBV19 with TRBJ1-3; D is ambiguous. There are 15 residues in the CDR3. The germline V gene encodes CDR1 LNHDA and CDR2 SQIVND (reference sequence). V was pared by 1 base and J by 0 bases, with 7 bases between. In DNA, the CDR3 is TGTGCCAGTAGTATAGGCGGATACTCTGGAAACACCATATATTTT. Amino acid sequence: CASSIGGYSGNTIYF.

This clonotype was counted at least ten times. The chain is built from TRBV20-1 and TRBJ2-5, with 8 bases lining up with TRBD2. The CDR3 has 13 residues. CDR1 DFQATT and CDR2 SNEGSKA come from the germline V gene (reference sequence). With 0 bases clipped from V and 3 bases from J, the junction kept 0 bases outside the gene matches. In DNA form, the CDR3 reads TGCAGTGCTAGAGACGGGGGGGAAGAGACCCAGTACTTC. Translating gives CSARDGGEETQYF.

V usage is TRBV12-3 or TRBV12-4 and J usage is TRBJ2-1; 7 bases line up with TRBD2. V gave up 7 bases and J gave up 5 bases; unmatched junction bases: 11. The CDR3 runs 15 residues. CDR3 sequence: CASNLGWAGDNEQFF. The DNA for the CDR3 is TGTGCCAGCAACCTCGGCTGGGCGGGAGACAATGAGCAGTTCTTC.

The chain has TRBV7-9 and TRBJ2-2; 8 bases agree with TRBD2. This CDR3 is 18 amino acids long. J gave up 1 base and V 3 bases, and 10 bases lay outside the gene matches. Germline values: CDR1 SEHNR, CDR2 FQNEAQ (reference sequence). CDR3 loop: CASSFYPGGIENTGELFF. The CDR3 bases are TGTGCCAGCAGCTTTTATCCGGGAGGGATAGAGAACACCGGGGAGCTGTTTTTT.

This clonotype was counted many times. CDR3 region: CASSPPGGGEAFF. The DNA of the CDR3 is TGTGCCAGCTCACCTCCGGGGGGGGGTGAAGCTTTCTTT. V gene TRBV18 combines with J gene TRBJ1-1; tentative D call: TRBD1 (5 bases). The CDR3 spans 13 residues. V lost 3 bases and J 7 bases, leaving 12 bases between the germline ends. Looked up from germline, CDR1 is KGHSH and CDR2 is LQKENI.

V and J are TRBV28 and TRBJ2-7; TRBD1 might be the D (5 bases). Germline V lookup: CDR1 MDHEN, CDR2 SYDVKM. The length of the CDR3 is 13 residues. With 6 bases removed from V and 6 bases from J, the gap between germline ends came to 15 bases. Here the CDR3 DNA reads TGTGCCAGCAGCCAAGATACAGGATCCGAGCAGTACTTC. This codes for CASSQDTGSEQYF.

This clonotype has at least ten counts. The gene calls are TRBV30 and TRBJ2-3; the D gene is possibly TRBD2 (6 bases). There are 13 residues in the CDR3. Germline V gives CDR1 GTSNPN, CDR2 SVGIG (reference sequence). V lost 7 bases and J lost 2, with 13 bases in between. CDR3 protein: CAYSRGYTDTQYF. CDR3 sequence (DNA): TGTGCCTACTCCCGGGGGTACACAGATACGCAGTATTTT. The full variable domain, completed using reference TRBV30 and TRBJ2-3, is SQTIHQWPATLVQPVGSPLSLECTVEGTSNPNLYWYRQAAGRGLQLLFYSVGIGQISSEVPQNLSASRPQDRQFILSSKKLLLSDSGFYLCAYSRGYTDTQYFGPGTRLTVL.

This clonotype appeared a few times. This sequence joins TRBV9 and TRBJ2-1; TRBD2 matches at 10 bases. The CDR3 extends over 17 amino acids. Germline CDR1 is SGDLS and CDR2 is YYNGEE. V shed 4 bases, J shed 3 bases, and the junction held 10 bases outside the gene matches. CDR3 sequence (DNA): TGTGCCAGCAGCCTCCGGGTAGCGGGAGGACACTACAATGAGCAGTTCTTC. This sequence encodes CASSLRVAGGHYNEQFF.

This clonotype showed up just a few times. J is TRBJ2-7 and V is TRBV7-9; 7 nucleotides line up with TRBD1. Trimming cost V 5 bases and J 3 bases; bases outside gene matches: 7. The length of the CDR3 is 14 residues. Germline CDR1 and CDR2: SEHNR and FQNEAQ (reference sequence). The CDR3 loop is CASSGGQSLYEQYF. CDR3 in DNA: TGTGCCAGCAGCGGGGGACAGAGCCTCTACGAGCAGTACTTC.

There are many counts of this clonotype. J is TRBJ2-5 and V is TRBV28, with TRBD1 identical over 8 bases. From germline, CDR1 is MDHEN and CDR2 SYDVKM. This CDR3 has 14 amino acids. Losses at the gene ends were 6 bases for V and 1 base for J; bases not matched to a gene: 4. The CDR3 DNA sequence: TGTGCCAGCAGAACCGACAGGGGCCAAGAGACCCAGTACTTC. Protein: CASRTDRGQETQYF.

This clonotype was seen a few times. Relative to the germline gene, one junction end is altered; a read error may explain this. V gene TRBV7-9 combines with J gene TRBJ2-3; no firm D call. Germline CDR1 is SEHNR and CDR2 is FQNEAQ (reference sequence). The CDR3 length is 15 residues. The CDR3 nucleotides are TGCGCCAGCAGCCCATCGGTAGGAAGCACAGATACGCAGTATTTT. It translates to CASSPSVGSTDTQYF.

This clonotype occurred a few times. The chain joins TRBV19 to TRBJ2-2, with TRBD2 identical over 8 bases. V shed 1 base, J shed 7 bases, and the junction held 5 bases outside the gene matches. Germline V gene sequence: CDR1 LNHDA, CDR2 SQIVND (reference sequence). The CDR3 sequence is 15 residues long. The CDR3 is CASSIVGTSGGELFF. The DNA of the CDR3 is TGTGCCAGTAGTATAGTGGGTACTAGCGGCGGGGAGCTGTTTTTT.

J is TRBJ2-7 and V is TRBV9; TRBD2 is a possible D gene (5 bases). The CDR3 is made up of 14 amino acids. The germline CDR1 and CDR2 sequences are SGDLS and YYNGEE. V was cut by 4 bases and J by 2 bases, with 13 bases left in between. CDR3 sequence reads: CASSFSANPYEQYF. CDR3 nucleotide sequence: TGTGCCAGCAGCTTTAGCGCCAACCCCTACGAGCAGTACTTC.

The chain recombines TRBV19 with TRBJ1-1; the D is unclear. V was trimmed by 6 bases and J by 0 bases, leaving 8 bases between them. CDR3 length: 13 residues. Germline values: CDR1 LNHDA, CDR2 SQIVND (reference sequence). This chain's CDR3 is CASRWAMNTEAFF. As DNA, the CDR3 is TGTGCCAGTAGATGGGCTATGAACACTGAAGCTTTCTTT.

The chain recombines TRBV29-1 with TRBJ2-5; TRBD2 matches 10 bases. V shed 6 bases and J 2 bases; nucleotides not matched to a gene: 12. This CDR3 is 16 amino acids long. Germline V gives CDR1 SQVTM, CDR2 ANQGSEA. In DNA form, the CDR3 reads TGCAGCGTGGACGAGGCTAGCGGGAGATGGCAAGAGACCCAGTACTTC. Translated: CSVDEASGRWQETQYF. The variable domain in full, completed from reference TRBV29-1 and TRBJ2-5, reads SAVISQKPSRDICQRGTSLTIQCQVDSQVTMMFWYRQQPGQSLTLIATANQGSEATYESGFVIDKFPISRPNLTFSTLTVSNMSPEDSSIYLCSVDEASGRWQETQYFGPGTRLLVL.

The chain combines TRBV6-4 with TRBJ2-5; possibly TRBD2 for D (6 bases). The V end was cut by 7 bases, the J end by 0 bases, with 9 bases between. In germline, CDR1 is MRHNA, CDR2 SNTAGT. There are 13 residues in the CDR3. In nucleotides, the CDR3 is TGTGCCAGCACGGGACTCAACCAAGAGACCCAGTACTTC. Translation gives CASTGLNQETQYF.

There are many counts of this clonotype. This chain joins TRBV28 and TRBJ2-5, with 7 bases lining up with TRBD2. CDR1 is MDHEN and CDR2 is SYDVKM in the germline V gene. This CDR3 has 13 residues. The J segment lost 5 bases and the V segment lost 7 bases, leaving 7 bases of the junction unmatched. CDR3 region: CASTPGGGETQYF. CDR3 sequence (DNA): TGTGCCAGCACTCCGGGAGGCGGTGAGACCCAGTACTTC.

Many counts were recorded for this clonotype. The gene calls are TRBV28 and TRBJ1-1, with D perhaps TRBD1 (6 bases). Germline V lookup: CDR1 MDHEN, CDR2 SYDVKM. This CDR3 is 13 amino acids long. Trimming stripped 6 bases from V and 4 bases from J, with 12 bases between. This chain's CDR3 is CASSLQGGTEAFF. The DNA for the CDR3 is TGTGCCAGCAGCCTACAGGGCGGCACTGAAGCTTTCTTT.

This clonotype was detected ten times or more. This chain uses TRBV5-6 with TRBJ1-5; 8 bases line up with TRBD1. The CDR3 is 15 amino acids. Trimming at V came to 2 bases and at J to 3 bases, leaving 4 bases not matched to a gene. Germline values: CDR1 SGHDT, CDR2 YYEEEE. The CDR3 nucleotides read TGTGCCAGCAGCTTAGGGGACAGGAACAATCAGCCCCAGCATTTT. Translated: CASSLGDRNNQPQHF.

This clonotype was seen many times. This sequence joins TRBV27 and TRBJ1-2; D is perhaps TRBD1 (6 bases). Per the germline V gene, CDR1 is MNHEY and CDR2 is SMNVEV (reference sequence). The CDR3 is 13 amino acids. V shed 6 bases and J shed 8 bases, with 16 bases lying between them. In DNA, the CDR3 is TGTGCCAGCAGCTTCACAGGGCAGCAGGGCTACACCTTC. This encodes CASSFTGQQGYTF.

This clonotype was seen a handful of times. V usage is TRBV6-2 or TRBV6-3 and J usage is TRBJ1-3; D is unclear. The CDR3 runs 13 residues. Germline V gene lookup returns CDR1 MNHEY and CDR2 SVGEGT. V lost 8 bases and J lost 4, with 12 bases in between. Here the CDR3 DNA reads TGTGCCAGCGGGAACCGGCGGGGAAACACCATATATTTT. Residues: CASGNRRGNTIYF.

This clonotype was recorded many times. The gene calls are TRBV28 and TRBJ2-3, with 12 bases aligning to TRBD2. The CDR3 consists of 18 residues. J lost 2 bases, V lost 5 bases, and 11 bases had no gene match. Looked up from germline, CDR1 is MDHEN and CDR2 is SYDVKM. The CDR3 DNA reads TGTGCCAGCAGTACCTCGGGTCGACTAGCGGGAGCCACAGATACGCAGTATTTT. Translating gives CASSTSGRLAGATDTQYF.

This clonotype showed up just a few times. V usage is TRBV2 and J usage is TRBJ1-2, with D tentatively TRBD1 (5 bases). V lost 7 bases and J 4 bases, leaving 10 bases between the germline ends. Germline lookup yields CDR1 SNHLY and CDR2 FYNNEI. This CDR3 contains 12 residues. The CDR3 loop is CASMGGIYGYTF. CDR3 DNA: TGTGCCAGCATGGGGGGGATCTATGGCTACACCTTC.

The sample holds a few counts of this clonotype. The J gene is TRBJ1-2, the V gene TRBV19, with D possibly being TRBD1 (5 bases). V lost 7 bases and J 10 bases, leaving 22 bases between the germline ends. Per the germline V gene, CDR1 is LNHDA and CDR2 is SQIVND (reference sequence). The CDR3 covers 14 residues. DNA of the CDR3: TGTGCCAGTATGCGGCCGGGACCGATTAAAGCCTACACCTTC. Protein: CASMRPGPIKAYTF.